The T cell receptor beta chain under discussion was sequenced for a study of blood T cells in healthy people across ages (dated by TCRdb to the mid-2010s). For context, the study as a whole: In model experiments, template switching captured roughly one uniquely barcoded TCR beta cDNA molecule for every two T cells. Donors of different ages were randomly distributed across sequencing lanes to avoid experimental bias. Donors were grouped into four age groups: young (average approximately 16 years), middle-aged (around 39), aged (about 59) and long-lived (approximately 82). The study measured age-related changes in TCR beta repertoire diversity using deep sequencing normalized with unique cDNA molecular identifiers. The study analyzed two additional independent replicas of 1 million unique cDNA reads from the same blood draw for two donors, one aged 18 to 30 and one aged 80 or older. Broader findings and caveats from the paper: Compared with the aged group, more naive CD4+ T cells, fewer expanded clones and increased TCR diversity were shown by the long-lived group, suggesting age selection. Donor CMV infection status was unknown, potentially confounding age-related changes in expanded clonotypes. Observed TCR beta diversity per million T cells fell roughly linearly with age, and a significant reduction was already apparent by age about 36. Because profiling used bulk unsorted PBMCs, naive and antigen-experienced compartments could not be compared conclusively. Estimates of total diversity based on one million sequenced T cells were regarded as lower bounds and as underestimates. Observed TCR beta diversity correlated strongly with the percentage of naive T cells measured by flow cytometry.

Libraries were made using 5' RACE. Sequenced using an Illumina HiSeq 2500. The second PCR ran for about 6 to 12 cycles and used a J-beta primer mix along with a sample-barcoded 5' primer. A template-switch 5' adaptor carrying 12 random nucleotides introduced a unique molecular identifier onto each TCR beta cDNA molecule. Each sample yielded at least 3 million CDR3-containing paired-end reads. The Mint cDNA synthesis kit, primed by a TRBC-specific oligonucleotide, was used to synthesize first-strand cDNA from all RNA. All cDNA was treated with uracil-DNA glycosylase and then went through a first 18-cycle PCR with the universal primers M1SS and BC2_uni_R. On the authors' methods: Normalization of each sample was performed by random selection of 1 million high-quality reads, each carrying a distinct molecular identifier. Reads with shared molecular identifiers were discarded instead of being binned into consensus sequences. CDR3 identification, clonotype clustering and error correction used MiTCR with a Q25 quality threshold and the strictest error-elimination algorithm. Lower-bound total TCR beta diversity was estimated with a nonparametric unseen species model using Euler transformation. TCRdb reworked the public reads: Q25 trimming with fastp, MiXCR clone assembly, productive beta chains retained. Every entry covers one CDR3 protein and lists the most common genes and DNA from its rows. It is TCRdb's table, rather than the study itself, that gives the V and J calls and clone size. The sample records more than 1,400,000 distinct CDR3 sequences, about 40% of which are singletons. The ten largest clones take up approximately 7.9% of the sample.

The approximately 40 donors, aged roughly 6 to 95 years, were systemically healthy Caucasian individuals from Russia. Each donor gave ten milliliters of peripheral blood, drawn into EDTA-treated Vacutainer tubes. Ficoll-Paque density-gradient centrifugation was used to isolate PBMCs, with at least 6 million obtained per sample. Total RNA, at least 5.5 micrograms per sample, was extracted from PBMCs with Trizol reagent. Naive CD45RAhigh/CD27high T cell percentages were measured by flow cytometry on a PBMC aliquot from every donor. On this clonotype itself: Which antigen it targets is not known. Base qualities are not provided; no much larger clone lies one nucleotide away.

Cut back by 3 bases and 1 base, the V and J ends lie 7 bases apart. The CDR3 contains 15 residues, cysteine and phenylalanine counted. Of all the DNA, just the CDR3 is kept, 45 bases in frame from base 1. The germline V gene provides CDR1 MRHNA and CDR2 SNTAGT. The clonotype originates from a woman in her late teens or twenties in good health. The sequence joins TRBV6-4 to TRBJ2-6; confidence is insufficient to name the D gene. Sequenced sample: blood. At the DNA level, the sequence is TGTGCCAGCAGTGAACAGCAATCTGGGGCCAACGTCCTGACTTTC. It translates as CASSEQQSGANVLTF.